This is a list of T cell receptor beta chains from one sample in a study of blood T cell repertoires in COVID-19. Produced via immunoSEQ multiplex PCR; TCRdb's table is partial and in-frame only. The table shows more than 350,000 clones, with over 75% occurring only once. The sequencing sample was made of PBMCs or T cells enriched from blood (not recorded which). These receptors were collected from a man aged 18 to 29 who had recovered from COVID-19. The CDR3 runs from the conserved cysteine through the conserved F or W. The D gene is left open where the match is weak. Only part of the rows carry a size: once, few, many, or a class if the clone is expanded.

D	V	J	size	DNA	CDR3
TRBD1	TRBV20-1	TRBJ1-1	.	TGCAGTGCTAACAGGGGGCATGGGGCTTTCTTT	CSANRGHGAFF
.	TRBV7-9	TRBJ1-4	.	TGTGCCAGCAGCTTAGCTGGGGGGGTTTTACGGGAAAAACTGTTTTTT	CASSLAGGVLREKLFF
TRBD1	TRBV18	TRBJ2-5	.	TGTGCCAGCTCACCTCAGACAGGGGGCGAGACCCAGTACTTC	CASSPQTGGETQYF
TRBD1	TRBV10-3	TRBJ2-6	few	TGTGCCATCAGTAGGGGGCCTGGGGCCAACGTCCTGACTTTC	CAISRGPGANVLTF
.	TRBV6-5	TRBJ2-1	.	TGTGCCAGCAGTTACTCTTTCCGTCAGGTCAATGAGCAGTTCTTC	CASSYSFRQVNEQFF
TRBD1	TRBV19	TRBJ1-5	few	TGTGCCAGTAGTACACCTCCAAGAAGGACAGGGGATAGCAATCAGCCCCAGCATTTT	CASSTPPRRTGDSNQPQHF
.	TRBV6-1	TRBJ1-5	.	TGTGCCAGCACCGGGACTGGAGGCCATCAGCCCCAGCATTTT	CASTGTGGHQPQHF
TRBD1	TRBV19	TRBJ1-2	.	TGTGCCAGTACGGACAGGAGGGTGAACTATGGCTACACCTTC	CASTDRRVNYGYTF
.	TRBV5-5	TRBJ2-2	.	TGTGCCAGCAGCTTGGGTTGGAGGGCGTCCACCGGGGAGCTGTTTTTT	CASSLGWRASTGELFF
TRBD1	TRBV2	TRBJ2-7	.	TGTGCCAGCAGCCGGGACAGAAGGGAGCAGTACTTC	CASSRDRREQYF
TRBD2	TRBV7-9	TRBJ2-4	.	TGTGCCAGCAGCAATAGCGGGGGGCGGGAGAACATTCAGTACTTC	CASSNSGGRENIQYF
TRBD2	TRBV6-5	TRBJ2-7	.	TGTGCCAGCAGTCGTAGCGGGAGGGCTTACGAGCAGTACTTC	CASSRSGRAYEQYF
.	TRBV3-1/TRBV3-2	TRBJ2-1	.	TGTGCCCCAGACTATCGTATTACCCCTGAGCAGTTCTTC	CAPDYRITPEQFF
.	TRBV6-5	TRBJ2-5	.	TGTGCCAGCAGGTCCTTAGACCAAGAGACCCAGTACTTC	CASRSLDQETQYF
TRBD1	TRBV19	TRBJ2-1	once	TGTGCCATCGACCTAGGGGGACAGGTCTACAATGAGCAGTTCTTC	CAIDLGGQVYNEQFF
TRBD1	TRBV28	TRBJ2-7	.	TGTGCCAGCAGTACGGGACAGGGGTATTTTGGCGAGCAGTACTTC	CASSTGQGYFGEQYF
.	TRBV2	TRBJ2-5	.	TGTGCCAGCAGTGAATTCAGGATCCAAGAGACCCAGTACTTC	CASSEFRIQETQYF
TRBD1	TRBV14	TRBJ1-1	.	TGTGCCAGCAGACACAGGGGGCCTGACACTGAAGCTTTCTTT	CASRHRGPDTEAFF
TRBD1	TRBV11-2	TRBJ2-5	once	TGTGCCAGCAGCTGGGACAGTGAAGAGACCCAGTACTTC	CASSWDSEETQYF
.	TRBV7-6	TRBJ1-1	.	TGTGCCAGCAGCCAAGGGGACTTCGGCCTGAACACTGAAGCTTTCTTT	CASSQGDFGLNTEAFF
.	TRBV4-1	TRBJ1-5	.	TGCGCCAGCAGCCAAACCGCGAGGGTCACTCTCCAGCCCCAGCATTTT	CASSQTARVTLQPQHF
.	TRBV3-1/TRBV3-2	TRBJ1-5	.	TGTGCCAGCAGCCAAGCGGGGGTTGGTCAGCCCCAGCATTTT	CASSQAGVGQPQHF
TRBD1	TRBV29-1	TRBJ1-2	.	TGCAGCGCCCGGACAGGAAACTATGGCTACACCTTC	CSARTGNYGYTF
TRBD1	TRBV7-2	TRBJ1-1	.	TGTGCCAGCAGCTCAGACAGGGCAAAGGAAGCTTTCTTT	CASSSDRAKEAFF
TRBD1	TRBV7-2	TRBJ2-7	.	TGTGCCAGCAGCCAACAGGGGGCGTTGGACGAGCAGTACTTC	CASSQQGALDEQYF
TRBD2	TRBV11-2	TRBJ2-5	.	TGTGCCAGCAGCCCACCGGGACTAGTTGGGACCCAGTACTTC	CASSPPGLVGTQYF
TRBD1	TRBV25-1	TRBJ2-4	.	TGTGCCAGCAGTGCCCGGACAGGGCTAGCCAAAAACATTCAGTACTTC	CASSARTGLAKNIQYF
.	TRBV27	TRBJ2-2	.	TGTGCCAGCAGTCCACGACTCTTCGCGAACACCGGGGAGCTGTTTTTT	CASSPRLFANTGELFF